This T cell receptor beta chain was identified in a study of CD8+ T cells in alopecia areata (dated by TCRdb to the late 2010s). A note on the overall study: The treated patients, all with moderate-to-severe alopecia areata, were enrolled in an open-label pilot trial of oral tofacitinib given at 5 to 10 mg twice daily. Tofacitinib was given for 6 to 18 months, followed by 6 months of follow-up off drug to assess delayed response and recurrence. For the treated patients, the SALT score, which quantifies what percentage of scalp surface area is affected, served as the measure of disease severity. To study T cell clonal expansion in alopecia areata, the researchers applied high-throughput TCRbeta sequencing to both the C3H/HeJ mouse model and human patients. Scalp tissue and sorted CD4+ and CD8+ peripheral blood T cells from patchy and totalis/universalis alopecia areata patients and from healthy controls were covered by human TCRbeta sequencing. Biopsies were taken from tofacitinib-treated patients at baseline and again at 4 and 24 weeks into treatment, and several of those patients also had a later scalp biopsy. Scalp clonality was compared among normal scalp (n=4), patchy alopecia areata scalp (n=8), and alopecia totalis/universalis scalp (n=8). RNA was obtained with the PAXgene miRNA kit for fixed scalp, the miRNeasy kit for PBMCs, and the RNeasy kit for mouse skin. TCRbeta CDR3 regions were amplified by immunoSEQ multiplex PCR using 35 Vbeta forward and 13 Jbeta reverse primers.

The sample's time point label, decoded: more than 3 weeks on oral tofacitinib. Interpreted using the paper, the treatment or condition label stands for: oral pan-JAK inhibitor, 5-10 mg twice daily. Peripheral blood and lesional scalp punch biopsies were obtained from patients with alopecia areata. PBMCs were isolated by density centrifugation and stained for CD3, CD4 and CD8, after which CD4+ and CD8+ T cells were sorted on a FACSAria. Findings and caveats that apply to the study as a whole: Scalp TCR repertoire analysis is complicated because resident alphabeta T cells in normal human skin are also sequenced, whereas mouse skin is dominated by gammadelta T cells. Higher clonality and more expanded CD8+ clones were observed in lesional scalp than in normal scalp, particularly in alopecia totalis/universalis, a finding suggestive of antigenic drive. Because the treated cohort was small and had only one nonresponder, larger studies are needed to examine links between baseline CD8+ expansion and response. During tofacitinib treatment, many expanded lesional clones stuck around in both scalp and blood, and this persistence may partly explain why relapse happens after treatment is stopped. Scalp clonality and the number of expanded CD8+ clones among the top 100 scalp clones were significantly decreased by tofacitinib. Shared TCR sequences between patients were less evident than in mice, which may be partly attributable to HLA diversity in the patient population.

The method was the immunoSEQ multiplex PCR assay. To provide template for TCR sequencing, every sample had RNA extracted and reverse transcribed into cDNA. SuperScript III was used to make first-strand cDNA, primed with a 2:1 mix of oligo-dT and random hexamers. Amplification bias was assessed with a synthetic immune receptor repertoire, and residual bias was removed computationally. For the original study's pipeline: After raw reads were preprocessed to remove errors, the CDR3 was defined following IMGT conventions as running from the conserved cysteine to phenylalanine. Clonality was computed as 1 minus the Shannon entropy, with the entropy normalized by log2 of the number of productive unique TCRs. Whether each scalp clone was CD4 or CD8 was inferred by checking scalp TCRbeta sequences against the CD4 and CD8 repertoires from sorted blood. Imported from immuneACCESS, the table was reduced by TCRdb to in-frame sequences with V and J called. These copies leave out some clones; in studies compared against another copy, an unresolved V gene accounts for under half, and the cause of the remainder is not known. That table furnishes V, J and clone size, whereas the DNA furnished D and trimming. The sample table contains 200,000 to 250,000 clones; only one count was recorded for around three fifths of them. Jointly, the top ten make up 1.6% of the sample.

This clone was detected only a few times. This clone's antigen is unknown. Qualities for individual bases were not recorded, and no much larger clone is one base off. From the cysteine up to the phenylalanine, the CDR3 has a length of 13 residues. CDR3 DNA is the only sequence kept; it has 39 bases, read in frame from the first base. From a lookup of the germline V gene, CDR1 and CDR2 are KGHSH and LQKENI. The junction shows trimming of 5 bases on V and 10 bases on J, plus 17 bases between the germline ends. The sequence came from a human donor with alopecia areata. The specimen was CD4+ T cells sorted from blood, collected at week 4, from a patient treated with tofacitinib. Recombination linked TRBV18 to TRBJ1-1; a tentative D match to TRBD1 spans 6 bases. The CDR3 has the sequence CASSERDTRRAFF. The DNA reads TGTGCCAGCTCAGAACGGGACACCCGGAGAGCTTTCTTT.